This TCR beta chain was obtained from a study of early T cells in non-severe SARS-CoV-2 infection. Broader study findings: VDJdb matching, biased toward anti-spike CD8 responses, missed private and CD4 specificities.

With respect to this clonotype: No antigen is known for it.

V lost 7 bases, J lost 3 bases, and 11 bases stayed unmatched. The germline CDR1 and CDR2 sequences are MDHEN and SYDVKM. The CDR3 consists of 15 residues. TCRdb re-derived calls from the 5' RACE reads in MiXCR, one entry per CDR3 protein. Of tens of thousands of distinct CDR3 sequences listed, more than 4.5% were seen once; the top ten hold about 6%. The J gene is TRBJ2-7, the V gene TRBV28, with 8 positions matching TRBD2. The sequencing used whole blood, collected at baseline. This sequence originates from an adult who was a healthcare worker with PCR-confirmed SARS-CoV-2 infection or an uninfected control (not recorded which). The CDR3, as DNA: TGTGCCAGCACCCCCTCGAGTAGCGGGAACTACGAGCAGTACTTC. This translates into CASTPSSSGNYEQYF.